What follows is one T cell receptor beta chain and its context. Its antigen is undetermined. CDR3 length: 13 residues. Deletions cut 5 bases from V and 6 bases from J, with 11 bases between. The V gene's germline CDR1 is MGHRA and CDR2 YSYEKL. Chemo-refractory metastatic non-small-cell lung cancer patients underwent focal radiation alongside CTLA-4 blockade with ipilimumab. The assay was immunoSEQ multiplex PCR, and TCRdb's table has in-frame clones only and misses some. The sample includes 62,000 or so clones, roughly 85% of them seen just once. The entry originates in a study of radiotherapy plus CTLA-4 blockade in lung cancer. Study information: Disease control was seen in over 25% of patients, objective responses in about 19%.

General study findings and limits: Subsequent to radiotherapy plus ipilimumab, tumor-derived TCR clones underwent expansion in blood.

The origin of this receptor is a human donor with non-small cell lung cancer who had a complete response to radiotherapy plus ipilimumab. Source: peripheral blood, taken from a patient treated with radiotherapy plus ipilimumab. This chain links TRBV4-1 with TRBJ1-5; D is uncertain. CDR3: CASSVEYGQPQHF. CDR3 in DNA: TGCGCCAGCAGCGTGGAGTATGGTCAGCCCCAGCATTTT.